This T cell receptor beta chain came from a study of shared clonotypes between healthy human individuals. Broader study findings: Larger estimated richness was generally recorded for naive subsets relative to memory subsets.

Donors had no recently reported acute infections or vaccinations and were HIV-negative. On this clone itself: Antigen specificity is unknown.

For sorted subsets, approximately 200 ng DNA per replicate equaled roughly 30,000 T cell genomes. Profiled with immunoSEQ multiplex PCR; TCRdb holds only in-frame clones, not every one. The sample consists of approximately 1,500,000 clones, roughly 95% of them appearing once. This clonotype was sampled from a man aged 25 to 45 in good health. The specimen sequenced was naive CD4+ T cells sorted from blood. Subset meaning: CD45RA+ positively selected.

The CDR3 loop is CASSLLPGQSPYEQYF. CDR3 DNA sequence: TGTGCCAGCAGCTTATTGCCGGGACAGAGTCCCTACGAGCAGTACTTC. This chain connects TRBV7-3 to TRBJ2-7; 7 nucleotides match TRBD1. CDR3 length: 16 residues. In germline, CDR1 is SGHTA, CDR2 FQGTGA. V dropped 2 bases and J dropped 2; count of bases not matched to a gene: 9.